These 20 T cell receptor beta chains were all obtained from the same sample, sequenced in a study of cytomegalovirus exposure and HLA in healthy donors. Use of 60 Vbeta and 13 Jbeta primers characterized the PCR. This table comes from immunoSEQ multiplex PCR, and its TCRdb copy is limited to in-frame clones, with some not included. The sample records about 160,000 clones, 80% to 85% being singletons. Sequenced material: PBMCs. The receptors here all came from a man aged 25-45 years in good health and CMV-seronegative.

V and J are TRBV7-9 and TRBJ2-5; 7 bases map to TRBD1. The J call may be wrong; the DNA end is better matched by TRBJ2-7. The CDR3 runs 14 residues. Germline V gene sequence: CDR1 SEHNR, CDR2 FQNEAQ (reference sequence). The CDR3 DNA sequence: TGTGCCAGCAGCCCACAGGGGAGTTCCTACGAGCAGTACTTC. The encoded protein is CASSPQGSSYEQYF.

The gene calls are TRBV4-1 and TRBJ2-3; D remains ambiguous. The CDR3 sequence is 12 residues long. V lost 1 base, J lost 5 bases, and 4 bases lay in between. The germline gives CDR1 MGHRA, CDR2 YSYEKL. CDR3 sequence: CASSQAGDTQYF. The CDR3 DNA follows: TGCGCCAGCAGCCAAGCCGGAGATACGCAGTATTTT.

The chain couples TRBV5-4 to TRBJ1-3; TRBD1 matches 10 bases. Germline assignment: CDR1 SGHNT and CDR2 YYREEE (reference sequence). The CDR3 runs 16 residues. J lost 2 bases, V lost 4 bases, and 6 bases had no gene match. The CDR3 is CASSMGTGEAGNTIYF. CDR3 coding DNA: TGTGCCAGCAGCATGGGGACAGGGGAAGCTGGAAACACCATATATTTT.

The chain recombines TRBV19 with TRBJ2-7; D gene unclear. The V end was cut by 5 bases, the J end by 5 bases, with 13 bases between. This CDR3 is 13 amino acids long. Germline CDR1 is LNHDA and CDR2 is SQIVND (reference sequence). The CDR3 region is CASSFYGGNEQYF. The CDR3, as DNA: TGTGCCAGTAGTTTCTATGGCGGCAACGAGCAGTACTTC.

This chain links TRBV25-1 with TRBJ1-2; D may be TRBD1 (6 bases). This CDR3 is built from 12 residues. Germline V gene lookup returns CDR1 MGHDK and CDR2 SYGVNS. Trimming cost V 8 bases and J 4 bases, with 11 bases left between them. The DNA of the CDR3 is TGTGCCAGCGGCCGGGACATCTATGGCTACACCTTC. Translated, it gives CASGRDIYGYTF.

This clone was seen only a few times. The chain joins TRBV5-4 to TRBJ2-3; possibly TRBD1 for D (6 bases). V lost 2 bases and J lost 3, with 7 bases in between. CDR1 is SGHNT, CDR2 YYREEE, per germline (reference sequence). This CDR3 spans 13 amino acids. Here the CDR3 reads CASSFTGTDTQYF. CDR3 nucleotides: TGTGCCAGCAGCTTTACAGGGACAGATACGCAGTATTTT.

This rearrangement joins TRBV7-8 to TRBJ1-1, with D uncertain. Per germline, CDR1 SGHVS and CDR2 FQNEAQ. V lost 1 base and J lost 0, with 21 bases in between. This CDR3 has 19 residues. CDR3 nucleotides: TGTGCCAGCAGCTTAGGTCTTGCCGCAGCTAGTAATATGAACACTGAAGCTTTCTTT. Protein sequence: CASSLGLAAASNMNTEAFF.

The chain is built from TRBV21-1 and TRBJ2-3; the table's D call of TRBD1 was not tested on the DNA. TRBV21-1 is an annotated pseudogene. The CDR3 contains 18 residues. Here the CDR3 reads CASSQAPRQGIGTDTQYF. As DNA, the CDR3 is TGTGCCAGCAGCCAAGCCCCCCGACAGGGAATAGGCACAGATACGCAGTATTTT.

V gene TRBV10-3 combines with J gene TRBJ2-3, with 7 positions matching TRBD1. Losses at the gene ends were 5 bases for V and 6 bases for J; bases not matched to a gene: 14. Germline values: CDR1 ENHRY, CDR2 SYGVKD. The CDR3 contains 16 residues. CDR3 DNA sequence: TGTGCCATCAGTTCATTCCGGGACAGTGATATCGATACGCAGTATTTT. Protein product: CAISSFRDSDIDTQYF.

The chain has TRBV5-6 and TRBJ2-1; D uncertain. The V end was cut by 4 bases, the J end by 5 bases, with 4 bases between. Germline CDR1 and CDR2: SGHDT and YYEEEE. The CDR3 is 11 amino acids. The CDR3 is CASSLNNEQFF. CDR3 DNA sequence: TGTGCCAGCAGCCTAAACAATGAGCAGTTCTTC.

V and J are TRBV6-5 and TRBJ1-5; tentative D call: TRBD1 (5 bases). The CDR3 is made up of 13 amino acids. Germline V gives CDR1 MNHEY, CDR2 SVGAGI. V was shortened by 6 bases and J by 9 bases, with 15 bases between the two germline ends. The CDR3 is CASRRGGDGPQHF. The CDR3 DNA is TGTGCCAGCAGGAGGGGAGGGGATGGGCCCCAGCATTTT.

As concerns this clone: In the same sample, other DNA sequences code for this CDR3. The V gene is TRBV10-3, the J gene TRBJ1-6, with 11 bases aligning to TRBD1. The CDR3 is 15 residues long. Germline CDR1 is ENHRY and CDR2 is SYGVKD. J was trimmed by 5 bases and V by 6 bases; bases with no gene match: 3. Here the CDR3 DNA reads TGTGCCATCAGCCAGGGACAGGGGGATAATTCACCCCTCCACTTT. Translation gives CAISQGQGDNSPLHF.

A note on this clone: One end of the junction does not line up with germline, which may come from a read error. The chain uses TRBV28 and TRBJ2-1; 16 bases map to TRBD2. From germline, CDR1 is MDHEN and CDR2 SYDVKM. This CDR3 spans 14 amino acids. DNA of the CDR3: TGTGCCAGCAGTTTGGTGGGACTAGCGGGGGGGCAGGTCTTC. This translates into CASSLVGLAGGQVF.

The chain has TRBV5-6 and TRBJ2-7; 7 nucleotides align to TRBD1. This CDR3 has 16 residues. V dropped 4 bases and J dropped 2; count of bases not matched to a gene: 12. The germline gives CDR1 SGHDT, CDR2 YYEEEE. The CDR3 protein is CASSQPPTGTPYEQYF. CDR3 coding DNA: TGTGCCAGCAGCCAACCACCGACAGGGACCCCCTACGAGCAGTACTTC.

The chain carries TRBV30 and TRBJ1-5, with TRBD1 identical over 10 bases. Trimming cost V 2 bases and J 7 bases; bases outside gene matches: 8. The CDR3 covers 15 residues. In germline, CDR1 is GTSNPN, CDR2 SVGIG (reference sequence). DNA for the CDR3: TGTGCCTGGAGTACTCGACAGGGGGCGAGGCAGCCCCAGCATTTT. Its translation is CAWSTRQGARQPQHF.

The CDR3 is CASSHDRGGQPQHF. In DNA, the CDR3 is TGTGCCAGCAGCCATGACAGGGGCGGCCAGCCCCAGCATTTT. The V gene is TRBV6-5, the J gene TRBJ1-5; 8 bases match TRBD1. Germline lookup yields CDR1 MNHEY and CDR2 SVGAGI. This CDR3 region has 14 residues. Germline trimming cut 6 bases from V and 7 bases from J; bases unmatched to any gene: 8.

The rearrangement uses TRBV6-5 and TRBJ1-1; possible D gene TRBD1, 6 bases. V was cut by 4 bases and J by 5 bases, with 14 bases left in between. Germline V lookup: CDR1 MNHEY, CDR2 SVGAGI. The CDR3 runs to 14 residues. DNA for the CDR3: TGTGCCAGCAGTTTGACAGGCGGTACAACTGAAGCTTTCTTT. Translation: CASSLTGGTTEAFF.

Here the CDR3 reads CASSIGTSGSLGPYEQYF. CDR3 DNA sequence: TGTGCCAGTAGTATCGGGACTAGCGGGAGCCTAGGGCCTTACGAGCAGTACTTC. This chain joins TRBV19 and TRBJ2-7, with 14 bases matching TRBD2. The CDR3 is 18 amino acids. V lost 3 bases and J lost 4; bases outside the gene matches: 11. Germline CDR1 reads LNHDA; CDR2 reads SQIVND (reference sequence). Looking up the rest from reference TRBV19 and TRBJ2-7 gives the full variable domain: DGGITQSPKYLFRKEGQNVTLSCEQNLNHDAMYWYRQDPGQGLRLIYYSQIVNDFQKGDIAEGYSVSREKKESFPLTVTSAQKNPTAFYLCASSIGTSGSLGPYEQYFGPGTRLTVT.

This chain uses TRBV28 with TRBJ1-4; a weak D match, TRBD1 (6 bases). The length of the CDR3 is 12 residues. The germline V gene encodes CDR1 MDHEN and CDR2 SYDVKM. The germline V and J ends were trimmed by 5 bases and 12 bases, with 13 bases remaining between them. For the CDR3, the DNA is TGTGCCAGCAGTGGTCAGGGGAAGCAACTGTTTTTT. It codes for CASSGQGKQLFF.

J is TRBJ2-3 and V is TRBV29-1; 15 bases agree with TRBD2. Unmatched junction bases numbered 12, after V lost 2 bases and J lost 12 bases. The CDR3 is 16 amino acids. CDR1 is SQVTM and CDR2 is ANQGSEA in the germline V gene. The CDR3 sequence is CSVESEDGLAGGLQYF. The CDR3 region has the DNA TGCAGCGTTGAAAGTGAGGATGGACTAGCGGGGGGGCTACAGTATTTT.